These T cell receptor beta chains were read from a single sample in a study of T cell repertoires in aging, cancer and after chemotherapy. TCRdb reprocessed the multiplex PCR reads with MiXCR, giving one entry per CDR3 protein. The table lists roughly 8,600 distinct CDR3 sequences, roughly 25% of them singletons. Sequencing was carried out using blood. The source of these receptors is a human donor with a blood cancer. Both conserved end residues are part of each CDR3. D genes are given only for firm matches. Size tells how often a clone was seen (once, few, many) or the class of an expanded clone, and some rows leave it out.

DNA: TGTGCCACCAGTGACACGGCCAACGTCCTGACTTTC
CDR3: CATSDTANVLTF
J: TRBJ2-6
D: NA
V: TRBV24-1
size: medium-sized

DNA: TGTGCCAGCAGCTTGGTAGGGGGCGAGCTTTTACGGAGACCTGGCTACACCTTC
CDR3: CASSLVGGELLRRPGYTF
J: TRBJ1-2
D: TRBD1
V: TRBV5-5
size: medium-sized

DNA: TGTGCCAGTAGTACCCCCATTGGCGACAGGGGCTTCGAAAAACTGTTTTTT
CDR3: CASSTPIGDRGFEKLFF
J: TRBJ1-4
D: TRBD1
V: TRBV19
size: medium-sized

DNA: TGTGCCAGCAGCCCAAGGACTGTAATCTACGAGCAGTACTTC
CDR3: CASSPRTVIYEQYF
J: TRBJ2-7
D: NA
V: TRBV13
size: few

DNA: TGTGCCAGCAGTTACTCGAACAGGGTACTAGCGGGGGGAGACAATGAGCAGTTCTTC
CDR3: CASSYSNRVLAGGDNEQFF
J: TRBJ2-1
D: TRBD2
V: TRBV6-2/TRBV6-3
size: NA

DNA: TGTGCCAGCAGTTTAGCTAGACAGGGGGCGTTTGGCCACACCTTC
CDR3: CASSLARQGAFGHTF
J: TRBJ1-2
D: TRBD1
V: TRBV12-3/TRBV12-4
size: NA

DNA: TGTGCCAGCAGTTCCCGGACAGGGCGTGGGGGCTCCACAGATACGCAGTATTTT
CDR3: CASSSRTGRGGSTDTQYF
J: TRBJ2-3
D: TRBD1
V: TRBV12-3/TRBV12-4
size: medium-sized

DNA: TGTGCCAGCAGGCGTCAACAGGGAAACTATGGCTACACCTTC
CDR3: CASRRQQGNYGYTF
J: TRBJ1-2
D: NA
V: TRBV27
size: NA

DNA: TGTGCCAGCAGCCGTAAACAGGGGGCGGTTGAAAAACTGTTTTTT
CDR3: CASSRKQGAVEKLFF
J: TRBJ1-4
D: TRBD1
V: TRBV6-5
size: many

DNA: TGTGCCAGTAGTAGAGGGACAGGGGCTCAGCCCCAGCATTTT
CDR3: CASSRGTGAQPQHF
J: TRBJ1-5
D: TRBD1
V: TRBV19
size: medium-sized

DNA: TGTGCCAGTAGTACTCTTACTAGCGGGGGCTCCTACGAGCAGTACTTC
CDR3: CASSTLTSGGSYEQYF
J: TRBJ2-7
D: TRBD2
V: TRBV19
size: medium-sized

DNA: TGTGCCACCAGTGATTTGAGCACAGATACGCAGTATTTT
CDR3: CATSDLSTDTQYF
J: TRBJ2-3
D: NA
V: TRBV24-1
size: many

DNA: TGTGCCATCAGTGAGCGCCGCTTGGAGCCCCAGCATTTT
CDR3: CAISERRLEPQHF
J: TRBJ1-5
D: NA
V: TRBV10-3
size: few

DNA: TGTGCCACCAACCGGGACCCTAACAACCACAATGAGCAGTTCTTC
CDR3: CATNRDPNNHNEQFF
J: TRBJ2-1
D: NA
V: TRBV10-3
size: NA

DNA: TGTGCCAGCGAGGGGCAGACAGGGACCTACAATGAGCAGTTCTTC
CDR3: CASEGQTGTYNEQFF
J: TRBJ2-1
D: TRBD1
V: TRBV28
size: medium-sized

DNA: TGTGCCAGCAGCCTGACTAGCGGGAGCCCAGATACGCAGTATTTT
CDR3: CASSLTSGSPDTQYF
J: TRBJ2-3
D: TRBD2
V: TRBV13
size: few

DNA: TGTGCCAGCAGTGGTAGCGGGGAGGGGACAAGGCAGTTCTTC
CDR3: CASSGSGEGTRQFF
J: TRBJ2-1
D: TRBD2
V: TRBV6-4
size: NA

DNA: TGTGCCAGCAGCCCCTTTTCGGGGGGGCCGAATTCGCAGTATTTT
CDR3: CASSPFSGGPNSQYF
J: TRBJ2-3
D: TRBD2
V: TRBV7-3
size: NA

DNA: TGTGCCAGCAGTTTAGCACAGGTAAACGAGCAGTACTTC
CDR3: CASSLAQVNEQYF
J: TRBJ2-7
D: NA
V: TRBV12-3/TRBV12-4
size: many

DNA: TGCGCCAGCAGCCAAGATGTGGCGGGGGGCCGCTCCAACGAGCAGTACTTC
CDR3: CASSQDVAGGRSNEQYF
J: TRBJ2-7
D: TRBD2
V: TRBV4-3
size: few

DNA: TGTGCCAGCAGCTTGTGGGCGGGGGCAAACTTCGGGGAAGCTTTCTTT
CDR3: CASSLWAGANFGEAFF
J: TRBJ1-1
D: NA
V: TRBV5-5
size: NA

DNA: TGCAGTGCTAGAGATCCCAAGGGTAGGGCAGACTATGGCTACACCTTC
CDR3: CSARDPKGRADYGYTF
J: TRBJ1-2
D: NA
V: TRBV20-1
size: once

DNA: TGCGCCAGCAGCCAAGACAGGCAGATCAATCAGCCCCAGCATTTT
CDR3: CASSQDRQINQPQHF
J: TRBJ1-5
D: NA
V: TRBV4-3
size: NA

DNA: TGTGCCACCTTGCGGGGCTCGGACAACTATGGCTACACCTTC
CDR3: CATLRGSDNYGYTF
J: TRBJ1-2
D: NA
V: TRBV6-2/TRBV6-3
size: medium-sized

DNA: TGCGCCAGCAGCCAAGATACCCCACGACAGGGGTCCTACGAGCAGTACTTC
CDR3: CASSQDTPRQGSYEQYF
J: TRBJ2-7
D: TRBD1
V: TRBV4-3
size: medium-sized

DNA: TGCAGCGTTGAAGATCTGGGATCCAGCTCTGGAAACACCATATATTTT
CDR3: CSVEDLGSSSGNTIYF
J: TRBJ1-3
D: NA
V: TRBV29-1
size: medium-sized

DNA: TGTGCCAGCATGACAGGGGGAGGCGGCTACACCTTC
CDR3: CASMTGGGGYTF
J: TRBJ1-2
D: TRBD1
V: TRBV2
size: NA

DNA: TGTGCCAGCTACGCAGGGGGCGGTCAGCCCCAGCATTTT
CDR3: CASYAGGGQPQHF
J: TRBJ1-5
D: TRBD1
V: TRBV7-2
size: NA

DNA: TGTGCCAGCAGCTCGGTCGGCGCGGGATGGTTTAATGAGCAGTTCTTC
CDR3: CASSSVGAGWFNEQFF
J: TRBJ2-1
D: NA
V: TRBV11-1
size: medium-sized